This T cell receptor beta chain originates from a study of blood T cell repertoires in COVID-19. The sample holds one count of this clone. In terms of age and location, participants ranged from about 18 to 95 years and lived in about 25 US areas. Clinical histories supplied by participants themselves formed the basis of cohort assignment. Authors' analysis steps: The authors estimated nucleated cell counts from reference gene primer amplification. Sequencing was performed with immunoSEQ multiplex PCR; in TCRdb, only in-frame clones are kept and a portion is missing. The DNA gave D and trimming, while V, J and clone size come from that table. The sample includes about 220,000 clones, roughly four fifths of them seen just once. The CDR3 has 17 residues. Unmatched junction bases numbered 10, after V lost 4 bases and J lost 4 bases. CDR1 is SGDLS and CDR2 is YYNGEE in the germline V gene.

This chain joins TRBV9 and TRBJ1-4; 10 bases map to TRBD1. The sequenced sample was PBMCs or T cells enriched from blood (not recorded which). The sequence was collected from a woman between 40 and 55 years old with acute COVID-19. CDR3 sequence: CASSPQGTGAINEKLFF. Written as DNA, the CDR3 is TGTGCCAGCAGCCCCCAGGGGACAGGGGCGATTAATGAAAAACTGTTTTTT. Looking up the rest from reference TRBV9 and TRBJ1-4 gives the full variable domain: DSGVTQTPKHLITATGQRVTLRCSPRSGDLSVYWYQQSLDQGLQFLIQYYNGEERAKGNILERFSAQQFPDLHSELNLSSLELGDSALYFCASSPQGTGAINEKLFFGSGTQLSVL.